This entry is about one T cell receptor beta chain. Antigen: not known. 13 Jbeta primers and 60 Vbeta primers were used for the PCR. In the authors' methods: Later, some 79 million unique TCR beta chains were counted in an analysis, and approximately 9.9 million of them were shared. The method was immunoSEQ multiplex PCR; TCRdb's version includes in-frame clones alone and lacks a portion of them. V and J calls and clone size are given by that table; D and trimming were obtained from the DNA. Of about 220,000 clones listed, 82% are singletons. This CDR3 has 12 amino acids. V lost 5 bases, J lost 2 bases, and 3 bases lay in between. Germline CDR1 and CDR2: SEHNR and FQNEAQ (reference sequence). The sample is drawn from a study of cytomegalovirus exposure and HLA in healthy donors. Study-level results: A later analysis linked 16,951 TCR beta sequences to HLA alleles at 0.05 false discovery rate. One later analysis reportedly identified an Asian-associated ancestry cluster that showed fewer N-insertions than the roughly 720-donor mean. Apart from CMV serostatus, no immune exposure information was available.

The rearrangement joins TRBV7-9 to TRBJ2-2; no clear D gene. The sample was PBMCs. This TCR was recovered from a man aged 35-49 years in good health and CMV-seropositive. CDR3 nucleotide sequence: TGTGCCAGCAGCCATAACACCGGGGAGCTGTTTTTT. It specifies CASSHNTGELFF.